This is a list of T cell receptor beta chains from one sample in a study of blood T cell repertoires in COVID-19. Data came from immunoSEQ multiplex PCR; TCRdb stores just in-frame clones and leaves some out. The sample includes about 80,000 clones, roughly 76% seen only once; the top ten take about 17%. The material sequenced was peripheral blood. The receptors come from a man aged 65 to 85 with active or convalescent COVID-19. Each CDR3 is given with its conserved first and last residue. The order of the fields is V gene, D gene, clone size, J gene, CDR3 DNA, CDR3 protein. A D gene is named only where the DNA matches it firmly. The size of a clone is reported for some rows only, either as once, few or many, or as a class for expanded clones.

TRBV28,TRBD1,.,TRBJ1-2,TGTGCCAGCAATACCGGACAGGCCTATGGCTACACCTTC,CASNTGQAYGYTF
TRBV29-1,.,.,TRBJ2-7,TGCAGCGTTGAAGGAACAGGGCTCTACGAGCAGTACTTC,CSVEGTGLYEQYF
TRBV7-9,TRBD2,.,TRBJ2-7,TGTGCCAGCAGCTTGGGCGGGGGACCGCGCGAGCAGTACTTC,CASSLGGGPREQYF
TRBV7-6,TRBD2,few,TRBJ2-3,TGTGCCAGCGCGATGGGAACTAGCGGGGGGGACACAGATACGCAGTATTTT,CASAMGTSGGDTDTQYF
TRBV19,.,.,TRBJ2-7,TGTGCCAGTAGTGGTTCGGGTTACGAGCAGTACTTC,CASSGSGYEQYF
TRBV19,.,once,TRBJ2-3,TGTGCCAGTACCTCTACATCACCGGGGGATACGCAGTATTTT,CASTSTSPGDTQYF
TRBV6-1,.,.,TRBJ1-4,TGTGCCAGCAGTGAAGCAGAGGGCTTTAATGAAAAACTGTTTTTT,CASSEAEGFNEKLFF
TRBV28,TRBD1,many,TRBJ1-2,TGTGCCAGCAGACAAAGACAGGGTTCCCATGGCTACACCTTC,CASRQRQGSHGYTF
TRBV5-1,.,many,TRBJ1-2,TGCGCCAGCGGCAGGGGAGTCGGAGGCTACACCTTC,CASGRGVGGYTF
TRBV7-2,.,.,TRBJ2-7,TGTGCCAGCAGTCCATCACGGGGTGCACCCGAGCAGTACTTC,CASSPSRGAPEQYF
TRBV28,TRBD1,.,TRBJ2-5,TGTGCCAGCAGTTTTTTCGGGACAGGGGAAGAGACCCAGTACTTC,CASSFFGTGEETQYF
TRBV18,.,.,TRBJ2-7,TGTGCCAGCTCACCTGCAGGGATTTCCTACGAGCAGTACTTC,CASSPAGISYEQYF
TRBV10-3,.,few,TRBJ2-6,TGTGCCACACTGGACGGAGGCTCTGGGGCCAACGTCCTGACTTTC,CATLDGGSGANVLTF
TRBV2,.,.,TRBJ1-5,TGTGCCAGCGGGCAACAGAGCAATCAGCCCCAGCATTTT,CASGQQSNQPQHF
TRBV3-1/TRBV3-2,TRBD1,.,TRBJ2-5,TGTGCCAGCAGCCAAGCCCCCAGGGGGCAGCGGGAGACCCAGTACTTC,CASSQAPRGQRETQYF
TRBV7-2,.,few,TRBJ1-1,TGTGCCAGCGCAGGGGTCCGCACTGAAGCTTTCTTT,CASAGVRTEAFF
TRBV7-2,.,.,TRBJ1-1,TGTGCCAGCAGCTCCCCCTTTGGTTCCAGGTCCTTGAACACTGAAGCTTTCTTT,CASSSPFGSRSLNTEAFF
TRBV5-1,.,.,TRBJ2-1,TGCGCCAGCAGCCCGGGAATTAATGAGCAGTTCTTC,CASSPGINEQFF
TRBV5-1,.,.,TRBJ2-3,TGCGCCAGCAGCCCCGGGGATACGCAGTATTTT,CASSPGDTQYF
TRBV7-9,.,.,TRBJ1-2,TGTGCCAGCAGCTTTAGCCTGAGGGATTATGGCTACACCTTC,CASSFSLRDYGYTF
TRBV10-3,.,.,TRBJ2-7,TGTGCCATCAGTGATGAGGGTACCTCTTCCGGCTACGAGCAGTACTTC,CAISDEGTSSGYEQYF
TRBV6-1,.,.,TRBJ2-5,TGTGCCAGCAGTCCTGAACATGGGACCCAGTACTTC,CASSPEHGTQYF
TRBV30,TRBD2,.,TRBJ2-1,TGTGCCTGGAGTCAGACTAGCCTTGAGCAGTTCTTC,CAWSQTSLEQFF
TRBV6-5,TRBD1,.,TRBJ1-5,TGTGCCATCCACGACAGGGTTGATAGTCAGCCCCAGCATTTT,CAIHDRVDSQPQHF
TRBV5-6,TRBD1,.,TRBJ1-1,TGTGCCAGCAGCGGATGGACAGGGATTAACACTGAAGCTTTCTTT,CASSGWTGINTEAFF
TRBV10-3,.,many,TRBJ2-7,TGTGCCATCAGTGAGTCGAACCAGAACGAGCAGTACTTC,CAISESNQNEQYF
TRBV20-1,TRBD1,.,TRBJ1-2,TGCAGCGCGGGGACAGGTTGGATCTACACCTTC,CSAGTGWIYTF
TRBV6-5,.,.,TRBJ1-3,TGTGCCAGCAGCTACGGGCCCTCCTCTGGAAACACCATATATTTT,CASSYGPSSGNTIYF
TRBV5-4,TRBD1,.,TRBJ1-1,TGTGCCAGCAGCTTGGGACGATTGGACAGGGAGGCTGAAGCTTTCTTT,CASSLGRLDREAEAFF
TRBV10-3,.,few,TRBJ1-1,TGTGCCACGGGACGGGGGGCGAACACTGAAGCTTTCTTT,CATGRGANTEAFF
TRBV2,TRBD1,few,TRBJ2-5,TGTGCCAGCATCCGCAACCCCCTGGCTGCAGGGGGCGGGGAGACCCAGTACTTC,CASIRNPLAAGGGETQYF
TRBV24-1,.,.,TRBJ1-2,TGTGCCACCAGGGATCCAGTCGGCTACACCTTC,CATRDPVGYTF
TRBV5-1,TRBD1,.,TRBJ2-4,TGCGCCAGCAGTATCCCCGGGACAGACATTCAGTACTTC,CASSIPGTDIQYF
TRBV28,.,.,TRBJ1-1,TGTGCCAGCAGACTTCAGGACACTGAAGCTTTCTTT,CASRLQDTEAFF
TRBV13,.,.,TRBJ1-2,TGTGCCAGCAGCTTAGGCCCCGGGTTTTATGGCTACACCTTC,CASSLGPGFYGYTF
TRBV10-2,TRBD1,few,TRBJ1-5,TGCGCCAGCAGTGAGTTCCCGGGACAGGGTGACCAGCCCCAGCATTTT,CASSEFPGQGDQPQHF
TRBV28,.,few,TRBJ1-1,TGTGCCAGCAGCCTCAGGGACACTGAAGCTTTCTTT,CASSLRDTEAFF
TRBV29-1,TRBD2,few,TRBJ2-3,TGCAGCGTTGTGTCTAGCGGGGGGGATACGCAGTATTTT,CSVVSSGGDTQYF
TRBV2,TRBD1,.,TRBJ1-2,TGTGCCAGCAGCGCCGGGACAGGATTTCCGTACTATGGCTACACCTTC,CASSAGTGFPYYGYTF